This T cell receptor (beta chain) was obtained from a study of cytomegalovirus exposure and HLA in healthy donors. Study observations and caveats: Solely CMV serostatus was available to characterize immune exposure. Association of a missense DCLRE1C variant with TCR beta V- and J-gene trimming was reported in a later analysis.

Remarks on this clone: What it binds is unknown.

With 60 Vbeta and 13 Jbeta primers, the PCR was carried out. TCRdb's table, derived via immunoSEQ multiplex PCR, lists solely in-frame clones and lacks some. The sample has 210,000 or so clones; about 80% are singletons. Each donor was healthy, and each was a bone marrow donor. V was clipped by 4 bases and J by 7 bases; unmatched bases: 8. CDR1 is SGDLS, CDR2 YYNGEE, per germline. There are 16 residues in the CDR3. Sample: PBMCs. The clonotype was recovered from a woman aged 40 to 50 in good health and CMV-seronegative. The chain carries TRBV9 and TRBJ2-2, with 12 bases aligning to TRBD2. CDR3 loop: CASSLTSGGFVGELFF. CDR3 in DNA: TGTGCCAGCAGCCTCACTAGCGGGGGGTTCGTCGGGGAGCTGTTTTTT.